Following are 25 T cell receptor beta chains from one sample sequenced in a study of blood T cells in healthy people across ages. A J-beta primer mix and a sample-barcoded 5' primer were used in a second PCR of roughly 6 to 12 cycles. TCRdb re-called the 5' RACE reads through MiXCR, storing one row per CDR3 protein. Of 750,000 to 850,000 distinct CDR3 sequences in the sample, around 25% are singletons; the top ten hold under 4.5%. This sample was shared with a second study, whose subject was T cells of mothers and their children.

The sample consisted of blood. These receptor sequences come from a boy aged 10-17 years in good health.

Only a few counts were recorded for this clonotype. This chain's CDR3 is CASSFSGGTSVNEQFF. CDR3 bases: TGTGCCAGCAGCTTCTCAGGAGGGACTAGCGTTAATGAGCAGTTCTTC. The V and J genes are TRBV7-2 and TRBJ2-1, with TRBD2 identical over 10 bases. Germline-derived CDR1 and CDR2 are SGHTA and FQGNSA. The CDR3 totals 16 residues. V was clipped by 3 bases and J by 7 bases; unmatched bases: 9.

In its sample, this clonotype was seen a few times. The gene calls are TRBV29-1 and TRBJ1-2; 9 positions agree with TRBD1. With 7 bases clipped from V and 3 bases from J, the junction kept 9 bases outside the gene matches. CDR1 and CDR2 from the germline V gene are SQVTM and ANQGSEA. The CDR3 consists of 14 residues. Written as DNA, the CDR3 is TGCAGCGCTAATGGACAGGGGACGCACTATGGCTACACCTTC. Its protein is CSANGQGTHYGYTF. The variable domain in full, with the rest retrieved from reference TRBV29-1 and TRBJ1-2, is SAVISQKPSRDICQRGTSLTIQCQVDSQVTMMFWYRQQPGQSLTLIATANQGSEATYESGFVIDKFPISRPNLTFSTLTVSNMSPEDSSIYLCSANGQGTHYGYTFGSGTRLTVV.

A few counts support this clonotype. V is TRBV29-1 and J is TRBJ2-7; D may be TRBD1 (5 bases). Germline lookup yields CDR1 SQVTM and CDR2 ANQGSEA. Trimming stripped 4 bases from V and 1 base from J, with 14 bases between. This CDR3 has 14 residues. This CDR3 reads CSVVIVQGSYEQYF. DNA of the CDR3: TGCAGCGTTGTAATCGTCCAGGGTTCCTACGAGCAGTACTTC.

The V gene is TRBV27, the J gene TRBJ2-7; D may be TRBD2 (6 bases). The CDR3 length is 15 residues. Germline CDR1 is MNHEY and CDR2 is SMNVEV (reference sequence). Trimming took off 3 bases at V and 2 bases at J, with 14 bases between the two ends. This CDR3 is CASSFAAGGPYEQYF. In nucleotides, the CDR3 is TGTGCCAGCAGTTTTGCCGCCGGGGGTCCCTACGAGCAGTACTTC.

This chain uses TRBV7-2 with TRBJ2-5; 10 bases fit TRBD2. Germline CDR1 reads SGHTA; CDR2 reads FQGNSA. The trim removed 4 bases at V and 7 bases at J, leaving 9 bases unmatched. The CDR3 is 15 amino acids. The CDR3, as DNA: TGTGCCAGCAGCTCAGCGGGGGGGCCTCTGGTGACCCAGTACTTC. It yields the protein CASSSAGGPLVTQYF.

This clonotype has more than one count but fewer than ten. Written as DNA, the CDR3 is TGTGCCAGCAGTCCGGGACAGGGGTCCTATAATTCACCCCTCCACTTT. Translated: CASSPGQGSYNSPLHF. The rearrangement joins TRBV6-6 to TRBJ1-6; 10 positions agree with TRBD1. V shed 5 bases and J 1 base; nucleotides not matched to a gene: 2. Germline CDR1 reads MNHNY; CDR2 reads SVGAGI (reference sequence). CDR3 length equals 16 residues.

This clonotype was found a few times. The CDR3 region has the DNA TGCGCCAGCAAAGGCCGAACCTACGAGCAGTACTTC. It codes for CASKGRTYEQYF. The V and J genes are TRBV5-1 and TRBJ2-5; D not certain. The J call may be wrong; the DNA end is better matched by TRBJ2-7. This CDR3 is built from 12 residues. Germline lookup yields CDR1 SGHRS and CDR2 YFSETQ.

This clonotype was observed a few times. J is TRBJ2-5 and V is TRBV7-2, with 7 bases matching TRBD1. The CDR3 covers 18 residues. Germline trimming cut 2 bases from V and 5 bases from J; bases unmatched to any gene: 17. Germline V gene lookup returns CDR1 SGHTA and CDR2 FQGNSA. Here the CDR3 DNA reads TGTGCCAGCAGCTTACAGATAGGTGGAACAGGGGATAGGGAGACCCAGTACTTC. It translates to CASSLQIGGTGDRETQYF.

As DNA, the CDR3 is TGTGCCAGCAGCCAAGGTGGGGGAGTTCAGCCCCAGCATTTT. Its protein is CASSQGGGVQPQHF. The V and J genes are TRBV3-1 and TRBJ1-5; TRBD1 might be the D (5 bases). This CDR3 comprises 14 residues. Germline assignment: CDR1 LGHDT and CDR2 YNNKEL (reference sequence). V lost 1 base to trimming and J lost 6 bases, with 10 bases between them.

In its sample, this clonotype was seen a few times. The chain carries TRBV18 and TRBJ2-6; D is tentatively TRBD1 or TRBD2 (5 bases each). The V end lost 1 base, the J end lost 0 bases, and 13 bases lay between the germline ends. This CDR3 is 18 amino acids long. Germline CDR1 is KGHSH and CDR2 is LQKENI. CDR3 region: CASSPQGSTSSGANVLTF. For the CDR3, the DNA is TGTGCCAGCTCACCACAGGGGAGCACATCCTCTGGGGCCAACGTCCTGACTTTC.

The rearrangement links TRBV5-1 to TRBJ2-2; D possibly corresponds to TRBD1 (6 bases). Trimming pared 0 bases from V and 0 bases from J, leaving 12 bases between. The CDR3 extends over 17 amino acids. Germline V gene sequence: CDR1 SGHRS, CDR2 YFSETQ. The CDR3 sequence: CASSLGGTRTNTGELFF. The CDR3 DNA is TGCGCCAGCAGCTTGGGTGGGACACGGACGAACACCGGGGAGCTGTTTTTT.

The chain uses TRBV27 and TRBJ1-1; 7 bases map to TRBD1. Trimming took 2 bases from V and 6 from J; bases not matched to a gene: 3. Germline loops: CDR1 MNHEY, CDR2 SMNVEV (reference sequence). CDR3 length: 13 amino acids. In DNA form, the CDR3 reads TGTGCCAGCAGTTTACAGGGGACAGCTGAAGCTTTCTTT. It is translated as CASSLQGTAEAFF.

Note on this clonotype: A read error may produce the germline difference seen at one junction end. The chain uses TRBV4-3 and TRBJ2-2; 7 bases are a match to TRBD1. Germline V lookup: CDR1 LGHNA, CDR2 YSLEER. This CDR3 contains 16 residues. CDR3 sequence reads: CASSQDRKGAFGEPFF. DNA for the CDR3: TGCGCCAGCAGCCAAGATCGGAAGGGGGCTTTCGGGGAGCCGTTTTTT.

The chain combines TRBV9 with TRBJ2-5; weak D call: TRBD2 (6 bases). The last part of the DNA fits TRBJ2-1 better; the J call may be wrong. This CDR3 comprises 15 residues. Germline CDR1 and CDR2: SGDLS and YYNGEE. CDR3: CASSVTAGSVNEQFF. The CDR3 DNA sequence: TGTGCCAGCAGCGTAACCGCGGGGTCGGTCAATGAGCAGTTCTTC.

J is TRBJ2-1 and V is TRBV20-1; possibly TRBD1 for D (6 bases). V lost 2 bases and J lost 5, with 13 bases in between. Germline CDR1 reads DFQATT; CDR2 reads SNEGSKA (reference sequence). The CDR3 loop spans 14 amino acids. CDR3 in amino acids: CSARPATGNNEQFF. CDR3 nucleotide sequence: TGCAGTGCTAGACCAGCGACAGGCAACAATGAGCAGTTCTTC.

This clonotype was observed a handful of times. This chain links TRBV5-1 with TRBJ1-1, with D possibly being TRBD1 (6 bases). The CDR3 loop spans 15 amino acids. Germline assignment: CDR1 SGHRS and CDR2 YFSETQ. V was trimmed by 3 bases and J by 0 bases, leaving 12 bases between them. CDR3 protein: CASSSGTTMNTEAFF. Here the CDR3 DNA reads TGCGCCAGCAGCTCCGGGACAACCATGAACACTGAAGCTTTCTTT.

The CDR3 protein is CASSKPREIGLAGAGNTGELFF. DNA of the CDR3: TGTGCCAGCAGTAAGCCCAGAGAAATCGGACTAGCGGGAGCTGGGAACACCGGGGAGCTGTTTTTT. The chain combines TRBV2 with TRBJ2-2; 13 bases are a match to TRBD2. The CDR3 has 22 residues. Germline values: CDR1 SNHLY, CDR2 FYNNEI. V dropped 5 bases and J dropped 1; count of bases not matched to a gene: 19.

This clonotype was seen only a few times. The genes are TRBV18 and TRBJ2-3, with TRBD2 matching 7 bases. V was pared by 3 bases and J by 10 bases, with 4 bases of the junction left unmatched. The CDR3 runs 12 residues. CDR1 is KGHSH and CDR2 is LQKENI in the germline V gene. The CDR3 bases are TGTGCCAGCTCACCGAGGGAGGGAGCGCAGTATTTT. It yields the protein CASSPREGAQYF.

J is TRBJ1-1 and V is TRBV29-1; no clear D. Trimming stripped 7 bases from V and 0 bases from J, with 6 bases between. Germline CDR1 reads SQVTM; CDR2 reads ANQGSEA. This CDR3 comprises 11 residues. The CDR3 is CSGRMNTEAFF. CDR3 nucleotides: TGCAGCGGGAGAATGAACACTGAAGCTTTCTTT.

This clonotype was seen a handful of times. This may be a read error, as it is one base from a much larger clone. This chain connects TRBV2 to TRBJ2-7; 12 positions agree with TRBD2. The CDR3 totals 16 residues. Germline assignment: CDR1 SNHLY and CDR2 FYNNEI. CDR3: CTSRDRTSGIDYEQYF. The CDR3 DNA is TGTACCAGCAGAGATCGGACTAGCGGGATCGACTACGAGCAGTACTTC. The variable domain in full, with the rest retrieved from reference TRBV2 and TRBJ2-7, is EPEVTQTPSHQVTQMGQEVILRCVPISNHLYFYWYRQILGQKVEFLVSFYNNEISEKSEIFDDQFSVERPDGSNFTLKIRSTKLEDSAMYFCTSRDRTSGIDYEQYFGPGTRLTVT.

The chain has TRBV5-1 and TRBJ2-6, with 9 bases fitting TRBD2. The CDR3 totals 19 residues. V trimming: 4 bases; J trimming: 1 base; junction bases outside the gene matches: 12. Germline CDR1 is SGHRS and CDR2 is YFSETQ. Here the CDR3 reads CASSPFLAGSTSGANVLTF. In nucleotides, the CDR3 is TGCGCCAGCAGCCCTTTTCTAGCGGGGTCTACGTCTGGGGCCAACGTCCTGACTTTC.

The V call is TRBV6-2 or TRBV6-3, the J call TRBJ2-5; 8 nucleotides match TRBD2. The CDR3 is 15 amino acids. Germline lookup yields CDR1 MNHEY and CDR2 SVGEGT. V lost 6 bases and J lost 5; bases outside the gene matches: 11. The CDR3 protein is CASSRSGGSYETQYF. The CDR3 DNA reads as TGTGCCAGCAGCCGGAGCGGGGGATCCTACGAGACCCAGTACTTC.

This clonotype was seen a few times. The rearrangement links TRBV11-1 to TRBJ2-1, with D possibly called TRBD1 or TRBD2 (5 bases each). Germline lookup yields CDR1 SGHAT and CDR2 FQDESV (reference sequence). This CDR3 comprises 15 residues. Between the trimmed V and J ends, which lost 3 bases and 0 bases, there was a span of 9 bases. The CDR3: CASSFGAGSYNEQFF. As DNA, the CDR3 is TGTGCCAGCAGCTTCGGGGCTGGCTCCTACAATGAGCAGTTCTTC.

The rearrangement joins TRBV5-4 to TRBJ2-5; 9 bases line up with TRBD1. The CDR3 contains 14 residues. Per germline, CDR1 SGHNT and CDR2 YYREEE (reference sequence). Trimming took 4 bases from V and 3 from J; bases not matched to a gene: 4. The CDR3 here is CASSRWDREETQYF. CDR3 sequence (DNA): TGTGCCAGCAGCCGATGGGACAGGGAAGAGACCCAGTACTTC.

CDR3 bases: TGTGCCAGCAGCTTGGACATCAACACAGATACGCAGTATTTT. Protein: CASSLDINTDTQYF. This chain connects TRBV7-8 to TRBJ2-3; D is perhaps TRBD1 (5 bases). Germline V gives CDR1 SGHVS, CDR2 FQNEAQ. This CDR3 region has 14 residues. The germline V and J ends were trimmed by 3 bases and 2 bases, with 9 bases remaining between them.